This T cell receptor beta chain was captured by sequencing in a study of T cell changes during pregnancy in multiple sclerosis. Some clones are missing from TCRdb's copy, which holds only in-frame ones; the method was immunoSEQ multiplex PCR. The sample contains roughly 30,000 clones, around nine tenths of which appear only once. Trimming took off 6 bases at V and 4 bases at J, with 9 bases between the two ends. The germline V gene encodes CDR1 MNHNS and CDR2 SASEGT. The CDR3 length is 12 residues. The chain has TRBV6-1 and TRBJ1-2; the D is unclear. This clonotype originated in a female donor in good health, enrolled as a control in a pregnancy study. This specimen consisted of CD4+ T cells from peripheral blood mononuclear cells, obtained in the first trimester of pregnancy. CDR3 sequence reads: CASRKEIYGYTF. CDR3 nucleotides: TGTGCCAGCAGAAAGGAGATCTATGGCTACACCTTC.